This entry concerns a single T cell receptor (beta chain). What it binds is unknown. This specimen belongs to a study of cytomegalovirus exposure and HLA in healthy donors. Study-level background: The same platform was used for the 130 or so validation repertoires as for the approximately 670 first-cohort repertoires, as reported in a later analysis.

The study's findings and limits: The classifier was said to identify cytomegalovirus status with high specificity and sensitivity. Most TCRs appeared rarely, but some public TCRs recurred in many donors. Subsequent analysis revealed that first-cohort TCR clusters tended to co-occur in the roughly 120 validation repertoires.

TCRdb keeps only in-frame clones here, not all; method: immunoSEQ multiplex PCR. This sample has about 160,000 clones, with under 90% found just once. V was trimmed by 0 bases and J by 0 bases, leaving 20 bases between them. Per germline, CDR1 KGHSH and CDR2 LQKENI. The CDR3 runs 19 residues. The sequence was collected from a woman aged 18-29 years in good health and CMV-seropositive. The sample consisted of PBMCs. This chain links TRBV18 with TRBJ1-1, with a weak D call TRBD1 (5 bases). CDR3 nucleotide sequence: TGTGCCAGCTCACCACCGATCGGGGGGTACAAAGTTATGAACACTGAAGCTTTCTTT. Its translation: CASSPPIGGYKVMNTEAFF.